This is a list of T cell receptor beta chains from one sample in a study of blood T cells in healthy people across ages. One entry per CDR3 protein results from TCRdb running MiXCR on the 5' RACE reads. The sample carries more than 500,000 distinct CDR3 sequences, over 25% recorded once. The sample was also linked to a second study, of T cells of mothers and their children.

The material sequenced was blood. Receptor source: a boy younger than 10 in good health. Both conserved end residues are part of each CDR3. The order of the fields is CDR3 DNA, CDR3 protein, J gene, clone size, D gene, V gene. D genes are given only for firm matches. Size tells how often a clone was seen (once, few, many) or the class of an expanded clone, and some rows leave it out.

TGTGCCTGGAGCCGGGAACAGAATACCTATGGCTACACCTTC CAWSREQNTYGYTF TRBJ1-2 few . TRBV30
TGTGCCAGCAGCGAAAGGGAAGCGGGGGGCGTAGAGACCCAGTACTTC CASSEREAGGVETQYF TRBJ2-5 . TRBD2 TRBV9
TGTGCCAGCAGCGAGGGACAGGGTACCTACAATGAGCAGTTCTTC CASSEGQGTYNEQFF TRBJ2-1 . TRBD1 TRBV9
TGTGCCAGCGGCGCTCGGGGAGGCGAAAAACTGTTTTTT CASGARGGEKLFF TRBJ1-4 many . TRBV6-1
TGTGCCAGCAGCGAAATAGCGGTGCGCGGGAGGGAAGCCAAAAACATTCAGTACTTC CASSEIAVRGREAKNIQYF TRBJ2-4 . TRBD2 TRBV5-5
TGTGCCAGCAGGAGGACTAGCGCGGGTAATGAGCAGTTCTTC CASRRTSAGNEQFF TRBJ2-1 . TRBD2 TRBV6-5
TGCAGCGTTGCAGTCCGGGGAAAGGTTTACGAGCAGTACTTC CSVAVRGKVYEQYF TRBJ2-7 . . TRBV29-1
TGTGCCAGCAGCTTAGCGGGTACGACCTACAATGAGCAGTTCTTC CASSLAGTTYNEQFF TRBJ2-1 many . TRBV7-9
TGTGCCAGCACCGGGACAGGGGATAGCACAGATACGCAGTATTTT CASTGTGDSTDTQYF TRBJ2-3 . TRBD1 TRBV5-6
TGTGCCAGCAGCTCCTGGGCCAGTAGCAATCAGCCCCAGCATTTT CASSSWASSNQPQHF TRBJ1-5 . . TRBV7-8
TGTGCCAGCAGGGACAGGGTGCCGAACACCGGGGAGCTGTTTTTT CASRDRVPNTGELFF TRBJ2-2 few TRBD1 TRBV6-1
TGCGCCAGCAGCTTCTCCGGGCCCAAAGGAGAGCAGTTCTTC CASSFSGPKGEQFF TRBJ2-1 . . TRBV5-1
TGTGCCAGCAGCGCCCAGGGGGCGAGCACAGATACGCAGTATTTT CASSAQGASTDTQYF TRBJ2-3 . TRBD1 TRBV7-2
TGTGCCAGCAGCTGGTTCCCCGGGGCCCAAGAGACCCAGTACTTC CASSWFPGAQETQYF TRBJ2-5 . . TRBV5-5
TGCAGTGCTAGAGATCCGGATAGGGCCAATGAGCAGTTCTTC CSARDPDRANEQFF TRBJ2-1 few . TRBV20-1
TGCAGTGCCAGCCGTATAGAAAGCGGGAGGACCTACAATGAGCAGTTCTTC CSASRIESGRTYNEQFF TRBJ2-1 few TRBD2 TRBV20-1
TGCAGCGCCGGGACAGGGGGCGCCAAAAACATTCAGTACTTC CSAGTGGAKNIQYF TRBJ2-4 few TRBD1 TRBV29-1
TGTGCCAGCAGCCAGTGGACGGAAGGGCAGTACTTC CASSQWTEGQYF TRBJ2-7 few . TRBV3-1
TGCGCCAGCAGCCAACGGTTTGACAGCTACAATGAGCAGTTCTTC CASSQRFDSYNEQFF TRBJ2-1 few . TRBV4-3
TGTGCCAGCAGTTACAGCAGTCAGATTCCTTCCTCTGGGGCCAACGTCCTGACTTTC CASSYSSQIPSSGANVLTF TRBJ2-6 few . TRBV6-5
TGTGCCAGCAGCCCTTGGACAGCTCGGGAGACCCAGTACTTC CASSPWTARETQYF TRBJ2-5 . . TRBV7-2
TGTGCCAGCAGGCAGGGGGCGTCAACTAATGAAAAACTGTTTTTT CASRQGASTNEKLFF TRBJ1-4 . TRBD1 TRBV2
TGTGCCAGCAGCTCGAAGACTGGTAGCTACGAGCAGTACTTC CASSSKTGSYEQYF TRBJ2-7 . . TRBV7-3
TGTGCCAGCAGTTTAGCCCCTTCGGGTTTCACTGAAGCTTTCTTT CASSLAPSGFTEAFF TRBJ1-1 many . TRBV12-3/TRBV12-4
TGTGCCACCAGCAGAGCCTTGGGACTAGCGGAGGGGACCCAGTACTTC CATSRALGLAEGTQYF TRBJ2-5 . TRBD2 TRBV15